These 15 T cell receptor beta chains originate from one sample sequenced in a study of blood T cell repertoires in COVID-19. The method was immunoSEQ multiplex PCR; TCRdb's version includes in-frame clones alone and lacks a portion of them. Of 15,000 to 20,000 clones listed, roughly 82% are singletons. The sequencing sample was made of peripheral blood. These receptors originate from a woman in her 70s with active COVID-19.

A single count supports this clone. V and J are TRBV11-2 and TRBJ1-1, with 8 bases identical to TRBD1. V trimming: 3 bases; J trimming: 3 bases; junction bases outside the gene matches: 6. The CDR3 is 15 residues long. CDR1 SGHAT and CDR2 FQNNGV come from the germline V gene. The CDR3 DNA follows: TGTGCCAGCAGCTTCCGCAGGGGGCTTGACACTGAAGCTTTCTTT. Translation gives CASSFRRGLDTEAFF.

This sequence joins TRBV28 and TRBJ2-7; 8 positions agree with TRBD2. The V segment lost 8 bases and the J segment 2 bases; nucleotides outside the gene matches: 5. There are 13 residues in the CDR3. Germline V gene sequence: CDR1 MDHEN, CDR2 SYDVKM. CDR3 residues: CASQTSGTYEQYF. DNA for the CDR3: TGTGCCAGCCAAACTAGCGGAACCTACGAGCAGTACTTC.

This clone was seen only once. This chain links TRBV19 with TRBJ2-3; D is possibly TRBD2 (5 bases). The V gene lost 5 bases and the J gene lost 2 bases, with 11 bases spanning the gap. The CDR3 length is 14 residues. Germline V lookup: CDR1 LNHDA, CDR2 SQIVND (reference sequence). CDR3: CASSVERFTDTQYF. In nucleotides, the CDR3 is TGTGCCAGTAGTGTTGAGCGGTTCACAGATACGCAGTATTTT. Full variable domain (missing parts from reference TRBV19 and TRBJ2-3): DGGITQSPKYLFRKEGQNVTLSCEQNLNHDAMYWYRQDPGQGLRLIYYSQIVNDFQKGDIAEGYSVSREKKESFPLTVTSAQKNPTAFYLCASSVERFTDTQYFGPGTRLTVL.

The chain couples TRBV9 to TRBJ2-1; D not resolved. CDR3 length: 15 amino acids. V dropped 1 base and J dropped 5 bases, with 13 bases sitting between them. The germline V gene encodes CDR1 SGDLS and CDR2 YYNGEE. As DNA, the CDR3 is TGTGCCAGCAGCGTAAGTGTCAGGTTGAACAATGAGCAGTTCTTC. This codes for CASSVSVRLNNEQFF.

The chain joins TRBV27 to TRBJ2-5; 8 nucleotides agree with TRBD2. Trimming at V came to 7 bases and at J to 2 bases, leaving 9 bases not matched to a gene. Germline assignment: CDR1 MNHEY and CDR2 SMNVEV (reference sequence). The CDR3 loop spans 15 amino acids. The CDR3 DNA reads TGTGCCAGCACTAAACTAGCGGCAGGTCAAGAGACCCAGTACTTC. Protein product: CASTKLAAGQETQYF.

The V gene is TRBV28, the J gene TRBJ2-2; tentatively, D is TRBD2 (6 bases). Germline V lookup: CDR1 MDHEN, CDR2 SYDVKM. The V end lost 7 bases, the J end lost 7 bases, and 16 bases lay between the germline ends. This CDR3 region has 14 residues. The CDR3 DNA reads as TGTGCCAGCAATCGGGAGACCGCGGTCGGGGAGCTGTTTTTT. This gives the protein CASNRETAVGELFF.

The CDR3 DNA reads TGTGCCAGCAGCTTAGCTCCGGGACAGGGGAATCAGCCCCAGCATTTT. Amino acids: CASSLAPGQGNQPQHF. The chain joins TRBV7-9 to TRBJ1-5; 10 nucleotides align to TRBD1. The junction had 3 bases not matched to a gene; V was cut back by 0 bases and J by 4 bases. Germline V lookup: CDR1 SEHNR, CDR2 FQNEAQ (reference sequence). The CDR3 has 16 residues.

The chain has TRBV6-5 and TRBJ2-7; D might be TRBD2 (5 bases). Per germline, CDR1 MNHEY and CDR2 SVGAGI. This CDR3 region has 15 residues. Deletions cut 4 bases from V and 0 bases from J, with 13 bases between. CDR3 region: CASSSNTRPSYEQYF. DNA of the CDR3: TGTGCCAGCAGTTCCAATACTAGGCCCTCCTACGAGCAGTACTTC.

The chain carries TRBV27 and TRBJ2-3; the D gene is possibly TRBD2 (5 bases). V dropped 4 bases and J dropped 2 bases, with 16 bases sitting between them. This CDR3 comprises 16 residues. The germline gives CDR1 MNHEY, CDR2 SMNVEV (reference sequence). This chain's CDR3 is CASSSVGEPVTDTQYF. CDR3 DNA: TGTGCCAGCAGTTCGGTGGGAGAACCTGTCACAGATACGCAGTATTTT.

V gene TRBV9 combines with J gene TRBJ2-3, with a possible D match to TRBD2 (5 bases). Germline-derived CDR1 and CDR2 are SGDLS and YYNGEE. The CDR3 length is 17 residues. Trimming cost V 0 bases and J 4 bases, with 18 bases left between them. The CDR3 spells CASSVARSRPGSDTQYF. CDR3 DNA: TGTGCCAGCAGCGTAGCTCGTTCTAGACCGGGGTCAGATACGCAGTATTTT.

The chain uses TRBV3-1 (or the pseudogene TRBV3-2) and TRBJ2-7; TRBD2 is a possible D gene (5 bases). CDR3 length equals 13 residues. Per germline, CDR1 LGHDT and CDR2 YNNKEL (reference sequence). With 1 base removed from V and 6 bases from J, the gap between germline ends came to 10 bases. As DNA, the CDR3 is TGTGCCAGCAGCCAAGGGGAGCGTCCCGAGCAGTACTTC. Translating it yields CASSQGERPEQYF.

V is TRBV6-5 and J is TRBJ2-7; 8 bases agree with TRBD1. Germline lookup yields CDR1 MNHEY and CDR2 SVGAGI. With V trimmed by 6 bases and J by 1 base, 8 bases remained unmatched. CDR3 length: 15 amino acids. DNA of the CDR3: TGTGCCAGCAGGGGAAACCAGGGGGCGTCCTACGAGCAGTACTTC. This codes for CASRGNQGASYEQYF.

The chain carries TRBV6-5 and TRBJ2-3; 7 bases line up with TRBD2. Looked up from germline, CDR1 is MNHEY and CDR2 is SVGAGI. The CDR3 spans 15 residues. V lost 6 bases and J lost 0; bases outside the gene matches: 6. CDR3 amino acids: CASRRDYSSTDTQYF. The CDR3 coding sequence is TGTGCCAGCAGGCGGGACTACTCTAGCACAGATACGCAGTATTTT.

Comment on this clone: The same CDR3 arises from other DNA sequences in this sample as well. The chain recombines TRBV5-1 with TRBJ2-7; 9 bases map to TRBD1. Germline assignment: CDR1 SGHRS and CDR2 YFSETQ. Trimming removed 4 bases from V and 2 bases from J; junction bases left unmatched: 4. The CDR3 has 14 residues. CDR3 in amino acids: CASSTRQGAYEQYF. As DNA, the CDR3 is TGCGCCAGCAGCACAAGACAGGGGGCCTACGAGCAGTACTTC.

The chain recombines TRBV6-5 with TRBJ2-5; TRBD1 aligns across 7 bases. With 9 bases clipped from V and 5 bases from J, the junction kept 9 bases outside the gene matches. CDR3 length: 13 residues. Looked up from germline, CDR1 is MNHEY and CDR2 is SVGAGI. The CDR3 loop is CASSRGLKETQYF. The CDR3 DNA reads as TGTGCCAGTTCCAGGGGGTTGAAGGAGACCCAGTACTTC.